The clone carrying this T cell receptor beta chain was seen a few times. The data are from a study of patients and donors after allogeneic stem cell transplantation. TCRdb reprocessed the RT-PCR reads with MiXCR, giving one entry per CDR3 protein. This sample carries 400,000 to 450,000 distinct CDR3 sequences, roughly 17% of them seen once, and the ten largest clones take around 6.8%. The CDR3 sequence is 15 residues long. V lost 4 bases, J lost 0 bases, and 3 bases stayed unmatched. CDR1 and CDR2 (germline): MNHEY, SVGAGI. The chain couples TRBV6-5 to TRBJ2-1; 7 positions match TRBD2. The clonotype was recovered from a human donor who was either an allogeneic HSCT recipient or a stem cell or donor lymphocyte infusion donor (not recorded which). It is not recorded whose cells these are; they may come from a transplant donor. Input material: blood, either unsorted or a sorted T cell fraction (not recorded which). The CDR3 DNA sequence: TGTGCCAGCAGTTCCGTAGCGGGCTCCTACAATGAGCAGTTCTTC. It specifies CASSSVAGSYNEQFF.